This entry lists 2 T cell receptor beta chains sequenced from one sample in a study of chemoradiotherapy in HPV16-positive cancers. Generated by immunoSEQ multiplex PCR, the TCRdb table keeps only in-frame clones and is missing some. The table records about 30,000 clones, approximately 84% of them present only once. The input for sequencing was blood, taken from a patient who underwent chemoradiotherapy. The origin of the receptors is a human donor with HPV-associated anogenital cancer.

The DNA for the CDR3 is TGTGCCAGCAGTGAAATAGCGGGGCCAGATACGCAGTATTTT. Encoded protein: CASSEIAGPDTQYF. This chain uses TRBV6-1 with TRBJ2-3; 8 bases match TRBD2. The CDR3 length is 14 residues. V lost 2 bases, J lost 4 bases, and 2 bases stayed unmatched. CDR1 is MNHNS, CDR2 SASEGT, per germline.

CDR3 sequence reads: CASRQLGGRRDTEAFF. The DNA for the CDR3 is TGTGCCAGTAGACAATTGGGGGGCAGGAGAGACACTGAAGCTTTCTTT. The chain links TRBV19 to TRBJ1-1, with TRBD1 as a possible D gene (6 bases). Looked up from germline, CDR1 is LNHDA and CDR2 is SQIVND (reference sequence). This CDR3 region has 16 residues. V lost 6 bases and J lost 3, with 20 bases in between.